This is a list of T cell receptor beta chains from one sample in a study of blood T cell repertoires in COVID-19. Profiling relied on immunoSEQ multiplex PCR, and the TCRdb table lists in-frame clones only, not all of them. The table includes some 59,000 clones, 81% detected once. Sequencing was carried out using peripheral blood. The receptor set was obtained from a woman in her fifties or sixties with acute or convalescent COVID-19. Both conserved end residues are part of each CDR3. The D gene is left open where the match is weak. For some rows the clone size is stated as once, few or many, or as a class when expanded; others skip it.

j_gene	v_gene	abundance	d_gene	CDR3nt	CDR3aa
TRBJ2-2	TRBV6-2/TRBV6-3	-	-	TGTGCCAGCAGTCTACGGGACACTTACACCGGGGAGCTGTTTTTT	CASSLRDTYTGELFF
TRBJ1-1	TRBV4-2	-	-	TGTGCCAGCAGCCTGACGGGATTAGGGAACACTGAAGCTTTCTTT	CASSLTGLGNTEAFF
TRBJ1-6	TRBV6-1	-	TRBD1	TGTGCCAGCAGTGACACTTTTAGGGGACAGGGCGCTCAACCCCTCCACTTT	CASSDTFRGQGAQPLHF
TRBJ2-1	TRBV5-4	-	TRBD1	TGTGCCAGCAGCGCCGGGACAGGGGATGAGAATGAGCAGTTCTTC	CASSAGTGDENEQFF
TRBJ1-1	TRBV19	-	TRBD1	TGTGCCAGTAGTATAGTAGGACAGGGGATTTCTGAAGCTTTCTTT	CASSIVGQGISEAFF
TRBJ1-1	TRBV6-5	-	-	TGTGCCAGCAGTACGGGGGGGGCGCGGGACACTGAAGCTTTCTTT	CASSTGGARDTEAFF
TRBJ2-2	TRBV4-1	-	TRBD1	TGCGCCAGCAGCAACAGGGGGCAGGACACCGGGGAGCTGTTTTTT	CASSNRGQDTGELFF
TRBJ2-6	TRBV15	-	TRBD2	TGTGCCACCAGCAACTTAGCGGGTCTAAGGGGGGCCAACGTCCTGACTTTC	CATSNLAGLRGANVLTF
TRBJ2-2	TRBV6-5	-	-	TGTGCCAGCACCAGTTGGGGGGAGGGGGCCGGGGAGCTGTTTTTT	CASTSWGEGAGELFF
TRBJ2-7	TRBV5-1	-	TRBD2	TGCGCCAGCAGCCGGGGATCGACTAGCTCCCACGAGCAGTACTTC	CASSRGSTSSHEQYF
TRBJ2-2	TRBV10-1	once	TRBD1	TGCGCCAGCAGCGACCCGGGACAGGGGTTTGGAACCGGGGAGCTGTTTTTT	CASSDPGQGFGTGELFF
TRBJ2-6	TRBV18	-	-	TGTGCCAGCTCACCCCAGGCCTCTGGGGCCAACGTCCTGACTTTC	CASSPQASGANVLTF
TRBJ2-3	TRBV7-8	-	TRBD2	TGTGCCAGCAGTATAAGCGGGAGTCTTTATACGCAGTATTTT	CASSISGSLYTQYF
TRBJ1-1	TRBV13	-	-	TGTGCCAGCAGCCTGAAATACGGGACATTGAACACTGAAGCTTTCTTT	CASSLKYGTLNTEAFF
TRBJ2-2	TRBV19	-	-	TGTGCCAGTAGTATAGGCGGGACTAACACCGGGGAGCTGTTTTTT	CASSIGGTNTGELFF
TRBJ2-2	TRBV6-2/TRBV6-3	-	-	TGTGCCAGCAGTTACTCAGGCTTAGCGGAGAGATGGAGCGGGGAGCTGTTTTTT	CASSYSGLAERWSGELFF
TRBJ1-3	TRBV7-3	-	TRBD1	TGTGCCAGCAGCTTAATGGGGACAGCATCTGGAAACACCATATATTTT	CASSLMGTASGNTIYF
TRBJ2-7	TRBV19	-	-	TGTGCCAGTAGTATACCAGGGCGGCGGTACGAGCAGTACTTC	CASSIPGRRYEQYF
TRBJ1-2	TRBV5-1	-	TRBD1	TGCGCCAGCAGAGAACCGGGACAGGGGGTCGGGTACACCTTC	CASREPGQGVGYTF
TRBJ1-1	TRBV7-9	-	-	TGTGCCAGCAGCTTAGCCGGAGCCCCGGAAGCTTTCTTT	CASSLAGAPEAFF
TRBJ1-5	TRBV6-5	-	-	TGTGCCAGCAGTTACGGACACAATCAGCCCCAGCATTTT	CASSYGHNQPQHF
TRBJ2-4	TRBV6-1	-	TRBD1	TGTGCCAGCAGTGAGGTGACAGGGTGGGAAAACATTCAGTACTTC	CASSEVTGWENIQYF
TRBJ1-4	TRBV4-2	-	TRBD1	TGTGCCAGCAGCCAGCCCGGGACAGTAAATGAAAAACTGTTTTTT	CASSQPGTVNEKLFF
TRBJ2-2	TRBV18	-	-	TGTGCCAGCTCGCTTTCGTCGAGAAGAGACACCGGGGAGCTGTTTTTT	CASSLSSRRDTGELFF
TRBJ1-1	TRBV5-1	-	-	TGCGCCAGCAGCTTGGAAGCAGGCTTGAACACTGAAGCTTTCTTT	CASSLEAGLNTEAFF
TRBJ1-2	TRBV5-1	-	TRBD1	TGCGCCAGCAGCTCACCGACAGGGAACTATGGCTACACCTTC	CASSSPTGNYGYTF
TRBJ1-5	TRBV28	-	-	TGTGCCAGCAGTTTCGGAAGGGATCTCAGGGGGCCCCAGCATTTT	CASSFGRDLRGPQHF
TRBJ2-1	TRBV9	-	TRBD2	TGTGCCAGCAGCGTTCCCCGGACTAGCGGGAGCCTAACCGATGAGCAGTTCTTC	CASSVPRTSGSLTDEQFF
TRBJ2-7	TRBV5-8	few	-	TGTGCCAGCAGCTTACCGGACATGATCGCCTACGAGCAGTACTTC	CASSLPDMIAYEQYF
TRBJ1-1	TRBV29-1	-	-	TGCAGCGTTCGGACAGTTGGACCGAACACTGAAGCTTTCTTT	CSVRTVGPNTEAFF
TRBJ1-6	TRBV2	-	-	TGTGCCAGCAGCCCAGACGTTTTGGGGAGTGGTTCACCCCTCCACTTT	CASSPDVLGSGSPLHF
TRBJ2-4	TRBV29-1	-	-	TGCAGCGTTGTGACAAGCCTTCTAGCCAAAAACATTCAGTACTTC	CSVVTSLLAKNIQYF
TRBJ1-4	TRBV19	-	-	TGTGCCAGTAGGTTGAAGCACGGGGAAAAACTGTTTTTT	CASRLKHGEKLFF
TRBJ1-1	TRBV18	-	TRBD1	TGTGCCAGCTCGCCCGACAGGGTGGGGACTGAAGCTTTCTTT	CASSPDRVGTEAFF
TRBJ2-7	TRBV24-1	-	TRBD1	TGTGCCACCAGTATCGGGACAGACGTTGAGCAGTACTTC	CATSIGTDVEQYF
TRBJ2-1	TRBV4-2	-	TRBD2	TGTGCCAGCAGCCAAGTCTCTAGCGGGAGGGGTGATGAGCAGTTCTTC	CASSQVSSGRGDEQFF
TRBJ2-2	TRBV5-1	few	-	TGCGCCAGCGGTGGAGGGGACACCGGGGAGCTGTTTTTT	CASGGGDTGELFF
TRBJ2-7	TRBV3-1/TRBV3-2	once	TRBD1	TGTGCCAGCAGCCAAGGACAGGGTGGAAGGTACGAGCAGTACTTC	CASSQGQGGRYEQYF
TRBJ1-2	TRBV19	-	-	TGTGCCAGTAGCATTGGACTGTCTAACTATGGCTACACCTTC	CASSIGLSNYGYTF
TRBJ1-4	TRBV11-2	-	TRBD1	TGTGCCAGCAGCGTGGGACAGGGAAAACTGTTTTTT	CASSVGQGKLFF
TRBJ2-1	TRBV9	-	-	TGTGCCAGCAGCGCATCAAATGGGCAATACAATGAGCAGTTCTTC	CASSASNGQYNEQFF
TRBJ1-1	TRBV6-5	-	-	TGTGCCAGCAGTTTCGCAGGGTTGAACACTGAAGCTTTCTTT	CASSFAGLNTEAFF
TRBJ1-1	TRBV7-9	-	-	TGTGCCAGCAGCTTAGAGACGGGGAACACTGAAGCTTTCTTT	CASSLETGNTEAFF
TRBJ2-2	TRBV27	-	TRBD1	TGTGCCAGCAAAACCGGGACAGGGGTATCCGGGGAGCTGTTTTTT	CASKTGTGVSGELFF
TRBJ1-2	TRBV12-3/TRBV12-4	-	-	TGTGCCAGCAGTCCCGACAGTGTCTACGGCTACACCTTC	CASSPDSVYGYTF
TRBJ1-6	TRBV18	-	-	TGTGCCAGCTCCCCCGGCTCCTATAATTCACCCCTCCACTTT	CASSPGSYNSPLHF
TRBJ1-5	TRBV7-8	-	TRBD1	TGTGCCAGCAGCTTAGACAGGTGGGGACAGGGGCAGCCCCAGCATTTT	CASSLDRWGQGQPQHF
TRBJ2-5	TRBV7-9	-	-	TGTGCCAGCAGCCCTGACGTACTAGTCCTAATCACCCAAGAGACCCAGTACTTC	CASSPDVLVLITQETQYF
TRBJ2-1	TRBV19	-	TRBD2	TGTGCCAGTAGGTTTAGCGGGGGCTCCTACAATGAGCAGTTCTTC	CASRFSGGSYNEQFF
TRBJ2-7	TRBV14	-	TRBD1	TGTGCCAGCAGCCGCCGACAGGGGGACTACGAGCAGTACTTC	CASSRRQGDYEQYF